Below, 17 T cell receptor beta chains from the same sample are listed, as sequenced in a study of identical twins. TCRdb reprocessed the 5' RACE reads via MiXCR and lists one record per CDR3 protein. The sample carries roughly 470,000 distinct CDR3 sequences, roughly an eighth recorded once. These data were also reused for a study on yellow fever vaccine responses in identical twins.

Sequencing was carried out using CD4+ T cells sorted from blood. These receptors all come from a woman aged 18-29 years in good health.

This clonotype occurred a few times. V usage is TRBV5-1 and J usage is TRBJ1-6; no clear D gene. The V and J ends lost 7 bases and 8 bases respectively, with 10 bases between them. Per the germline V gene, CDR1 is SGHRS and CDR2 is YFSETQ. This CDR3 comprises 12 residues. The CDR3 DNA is TGCGCCAGCCGAAGGGAGGATTCACCCCTCCACTTT. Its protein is CASRREDSPLHF.

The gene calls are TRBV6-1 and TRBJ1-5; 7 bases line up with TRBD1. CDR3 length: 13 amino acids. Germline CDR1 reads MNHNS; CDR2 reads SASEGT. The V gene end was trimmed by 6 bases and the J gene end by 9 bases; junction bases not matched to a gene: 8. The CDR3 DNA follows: TGTGCCAGCAGCCCCGACAGGGTAAGGCCCCAGCATTTT. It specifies CASSPDRVRPQHF.

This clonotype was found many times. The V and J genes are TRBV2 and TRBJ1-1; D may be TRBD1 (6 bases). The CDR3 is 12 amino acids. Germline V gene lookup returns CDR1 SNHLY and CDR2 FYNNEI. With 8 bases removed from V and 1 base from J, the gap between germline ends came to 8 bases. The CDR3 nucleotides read TGTGCCAGCGAACAGGGGAACACTGAAGCTTTCTTT. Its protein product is CASEQGNTEAFF.

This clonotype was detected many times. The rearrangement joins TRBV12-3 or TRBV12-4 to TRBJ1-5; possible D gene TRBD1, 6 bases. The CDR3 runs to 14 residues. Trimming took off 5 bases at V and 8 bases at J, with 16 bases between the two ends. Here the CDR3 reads CASSLRGLKEPQHF. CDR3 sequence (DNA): TGTGCCAGCAGTCTCAGGGGCTTGAAAGAGCCCCAGCATTTT.

The CDR3 DNA is TGTGCCAGCAGTTTAACGGACAGGGGTTATGGCTACACCTTC. Translation: CASSLTDRGYGYTF. This chain joins TRBV12-3 or TRBV12-4 and TRBJ1-2; TRBD1 matches 9 bases. V lost 2 bases and J lost 5; bases outside the gene matches: 3. The CDR3 spans 14 residues.

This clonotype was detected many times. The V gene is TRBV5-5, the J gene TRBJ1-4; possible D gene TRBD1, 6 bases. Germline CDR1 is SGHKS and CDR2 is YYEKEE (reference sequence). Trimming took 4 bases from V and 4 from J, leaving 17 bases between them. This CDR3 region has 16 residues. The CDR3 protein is CASSRLRQEDNEKLFF. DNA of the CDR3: TGTGCCAGCAGCCGACTCAGACAGGAGGATAATGAAAAACTGTTTTTT.

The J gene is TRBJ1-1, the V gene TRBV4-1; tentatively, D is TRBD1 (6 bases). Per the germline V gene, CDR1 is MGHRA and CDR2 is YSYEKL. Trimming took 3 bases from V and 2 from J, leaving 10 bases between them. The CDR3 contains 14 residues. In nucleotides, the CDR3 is TGCGCCAGCAGCCATAACAGGGCTAACACTGAAGCTTTCTTT. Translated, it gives CASSHNRANTEAFF.

For the CDR3, the DNA is TGTGCCAGCGTTCCCGGAGACAGGGCACAAGAGACCCAGTACTTC. Residues: CASVPGDRAQETQYF. The rearrangement links TRBV7-9 to TRBJ2-5; 7 bases line up with TRBD1. CDR1 and CDR2 (germline): SEHNR, FQNEAQ (reference sequence). V lost 8 bases, J lost 2 bases, and 11 bases stayed unmatched. This CDR3 spans 15 amino acids. Combining the CDR3 with reference TRBV7-9 and TRBJ2-5 gives the whole variable domain DTGVSQNPRHKITKRGQNVTFRCDPISEHNRLYWYRQTLGQGPEFLTYFQNEAQLEKSRLLSDRFSAERPKGSFSTLEIQRTEQGDSAMYLCASVPGDRAQETQYFGPGTRLLVL.

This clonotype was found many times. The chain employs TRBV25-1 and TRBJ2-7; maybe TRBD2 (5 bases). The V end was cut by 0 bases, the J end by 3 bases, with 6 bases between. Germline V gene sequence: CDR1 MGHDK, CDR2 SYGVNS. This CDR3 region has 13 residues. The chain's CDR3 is CASSEYGGYEQYF. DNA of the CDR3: TGTGCCAGCAGTGAATACGGAGGCTACGAGCAGTACTTC.

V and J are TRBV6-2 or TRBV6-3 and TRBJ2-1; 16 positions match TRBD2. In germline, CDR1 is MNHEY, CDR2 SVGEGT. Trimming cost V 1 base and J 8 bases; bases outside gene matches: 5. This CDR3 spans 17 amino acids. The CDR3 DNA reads TGTGCCAGCAGTTACTTGGGACTAGCGGGAGGGCGGCATGAGCAGTTCTTC. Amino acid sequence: CASSYLGLAGGRHEQFF.

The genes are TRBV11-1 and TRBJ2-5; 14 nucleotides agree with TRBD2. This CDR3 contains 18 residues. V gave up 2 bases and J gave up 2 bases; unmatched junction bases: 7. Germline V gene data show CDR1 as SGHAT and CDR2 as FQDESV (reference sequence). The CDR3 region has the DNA TGTGCCAGCAGCTTAAGGGGGACTAGCGGGAGATTTCAAGAGACCCAGTACTTC. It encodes CASSLRGTSGRFQETQYF.

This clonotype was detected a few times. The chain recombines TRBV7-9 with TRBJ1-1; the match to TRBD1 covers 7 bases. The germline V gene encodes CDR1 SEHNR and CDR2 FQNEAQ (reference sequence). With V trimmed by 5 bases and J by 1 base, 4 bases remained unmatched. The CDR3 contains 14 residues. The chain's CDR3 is CASSKGTENTEAFF. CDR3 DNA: TGTGCCAGCAGCAAAGGGACAGAGAACACTGAAGCTTTCTTT.

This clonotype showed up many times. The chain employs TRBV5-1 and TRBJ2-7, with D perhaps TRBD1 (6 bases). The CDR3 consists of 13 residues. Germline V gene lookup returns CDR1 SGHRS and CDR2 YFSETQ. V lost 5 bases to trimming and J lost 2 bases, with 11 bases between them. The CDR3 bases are TGCGCCAGCAGTCCAGGGGACACCTACGAGCAGTACTTC. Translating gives CASSPGDTYEQYF.

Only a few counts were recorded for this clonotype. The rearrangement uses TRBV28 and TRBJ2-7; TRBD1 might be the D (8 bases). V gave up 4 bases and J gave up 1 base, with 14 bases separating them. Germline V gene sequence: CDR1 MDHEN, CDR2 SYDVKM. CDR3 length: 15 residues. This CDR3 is CASSWEGTGSYEQYF. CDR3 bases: TGTGCCAGCAGTTGGGAGGGGACAGGTTCCTACGAGCAGTACTTC.

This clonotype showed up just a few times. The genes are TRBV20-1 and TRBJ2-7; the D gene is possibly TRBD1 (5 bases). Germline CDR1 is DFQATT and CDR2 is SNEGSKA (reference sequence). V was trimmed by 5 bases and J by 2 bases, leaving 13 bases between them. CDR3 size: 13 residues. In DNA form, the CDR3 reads TGCAGTGCTCAGACAGAGCAGACCTACGAGCAGTACTTC. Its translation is CSAQTEQTYEQYF.

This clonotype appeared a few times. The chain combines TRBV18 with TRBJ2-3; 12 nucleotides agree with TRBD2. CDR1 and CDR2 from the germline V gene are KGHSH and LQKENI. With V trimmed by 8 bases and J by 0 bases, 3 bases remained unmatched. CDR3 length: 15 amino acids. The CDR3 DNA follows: TGTGCCAGCCGAGGACTAGCGGGAAGCACAGATACGCAGTATTTT. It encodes CASRGLAGSTDTQYF.

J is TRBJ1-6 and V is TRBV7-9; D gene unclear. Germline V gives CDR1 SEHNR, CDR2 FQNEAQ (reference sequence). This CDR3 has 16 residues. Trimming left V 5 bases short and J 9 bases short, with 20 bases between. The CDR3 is CASSPRSREGGSPLHF. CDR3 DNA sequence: TGTGCCAGCAGCCCAAGATCGCGGGAAGGAGGTTCACCCCTCCACTTT. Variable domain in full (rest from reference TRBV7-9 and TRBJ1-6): DTGVSQNPRHKITKRGQNVTFRCDPISEHNRLYWYRQTLGQGPEFLTYFQNEAQLEKSRLLSDRFSAERPKGSFSTLEIQRTEQGDSAMYLCASSPRSREGGSPLHFGNGTRLTVT.